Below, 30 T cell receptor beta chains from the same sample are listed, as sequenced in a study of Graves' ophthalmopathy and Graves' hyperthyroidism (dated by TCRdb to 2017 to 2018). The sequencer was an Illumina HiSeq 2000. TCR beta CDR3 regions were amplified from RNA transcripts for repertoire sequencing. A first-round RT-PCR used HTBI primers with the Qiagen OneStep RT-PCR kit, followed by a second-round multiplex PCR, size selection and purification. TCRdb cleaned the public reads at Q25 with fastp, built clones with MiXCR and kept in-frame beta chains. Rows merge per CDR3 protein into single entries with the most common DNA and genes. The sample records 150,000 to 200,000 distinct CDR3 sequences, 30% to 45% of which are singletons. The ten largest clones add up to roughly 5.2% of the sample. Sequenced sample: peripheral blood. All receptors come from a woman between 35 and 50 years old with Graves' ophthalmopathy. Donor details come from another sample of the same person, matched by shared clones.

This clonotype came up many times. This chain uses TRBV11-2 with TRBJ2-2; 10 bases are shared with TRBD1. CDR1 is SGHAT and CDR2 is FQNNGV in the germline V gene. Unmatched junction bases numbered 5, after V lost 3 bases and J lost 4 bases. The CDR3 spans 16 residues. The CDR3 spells CASSFPGQGLTGELFF. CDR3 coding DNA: TGTGCCAGCAGCTTCCCGGGACAGGGGCTCACCGGGGAGCTGTTTTTT.

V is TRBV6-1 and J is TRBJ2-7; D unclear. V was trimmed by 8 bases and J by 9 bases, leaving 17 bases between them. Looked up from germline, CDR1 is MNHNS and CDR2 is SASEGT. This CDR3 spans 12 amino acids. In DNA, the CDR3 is TGTGCCAGCTGGGCTGCGGATACTGGGCAGTACTTC. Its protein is CASWAADTGQYF.

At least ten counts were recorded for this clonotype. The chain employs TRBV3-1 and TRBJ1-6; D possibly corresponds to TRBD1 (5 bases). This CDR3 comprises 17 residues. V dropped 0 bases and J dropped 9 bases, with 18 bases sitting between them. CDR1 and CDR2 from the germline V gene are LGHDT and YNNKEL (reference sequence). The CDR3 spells CASSQDLSGRRASPLHF. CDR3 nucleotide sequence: TGTGCCAGCAGCCAAGATCTATCGGGGCGCAGGGCTTCACCCCTCCACTTT. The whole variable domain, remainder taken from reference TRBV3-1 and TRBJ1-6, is DTAVSQTPKYLVTQMGNDKSIKCEQNLGHDTMYWYKQDSKKFLKIMFSYNNKELIINETVPNRFSPKSPDKAHLNLHINSLELGDSAVYFCASSQDLSGRRASPLHFGNGTRLTVT.

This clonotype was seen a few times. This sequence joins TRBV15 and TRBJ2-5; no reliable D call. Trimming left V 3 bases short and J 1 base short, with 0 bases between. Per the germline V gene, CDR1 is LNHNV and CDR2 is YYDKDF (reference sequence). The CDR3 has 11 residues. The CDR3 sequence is CATSSQETQYF. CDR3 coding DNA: TGTGCCACCAGCAGCCAAGAGACCCAGTACTTC.

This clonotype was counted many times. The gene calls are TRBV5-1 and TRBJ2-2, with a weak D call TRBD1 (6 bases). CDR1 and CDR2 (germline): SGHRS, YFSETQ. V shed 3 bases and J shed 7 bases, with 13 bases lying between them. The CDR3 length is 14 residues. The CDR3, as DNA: TGCGCCAGCAGCTCCCAGGGGATCGACGGGGAGCTGTTTTTT. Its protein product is CASSSQGIDGELFF.

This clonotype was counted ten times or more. This CDR3 is CATSRERNTGELFF. For the CDR3, the DNA is TGTGCCACCAGCAGAGAACGAAACACCGGGGAGCTGTTTTTT. This sequence joins TRBV15 and TRBJ2-2, with unresolved D. CDR1 is LNHNV, CDR2 YYDKDF, per germline (reference sequence). The ends were cut back, 0 bases at V and 2 bases at J, with 4 bases in the middle. The CDR3 covers 14 residues. Variable domain in full (rest from reference TRBV15 and TRBJ2-2): DAMVIQNPRYQVTQFGKPVTLSCSQTLNHNVMYWYQQKSSQAPKLLFHYYDKDFNNEADTPDNFQSRRPNTSFCFLDIRSPGLGDTAMYLCATSRERNTGELFFGEGSRLTVL.

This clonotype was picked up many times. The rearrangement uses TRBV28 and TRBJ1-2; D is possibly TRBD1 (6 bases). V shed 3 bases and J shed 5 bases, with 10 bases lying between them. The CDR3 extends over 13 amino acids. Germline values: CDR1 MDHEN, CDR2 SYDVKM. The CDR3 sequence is CASSLTGPYGYTF. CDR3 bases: TGTGCCAGCAGTTTGACAGGTCCATATGGCTACACCTTC.

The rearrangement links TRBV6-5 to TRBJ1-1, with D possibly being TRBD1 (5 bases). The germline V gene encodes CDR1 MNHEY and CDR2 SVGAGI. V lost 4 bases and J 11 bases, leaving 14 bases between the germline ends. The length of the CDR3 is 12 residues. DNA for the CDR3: TGTGCCAGCAGTTCAGATGGCAGGGAGGCTTTCTTT. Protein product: CASSSDGREAFF.

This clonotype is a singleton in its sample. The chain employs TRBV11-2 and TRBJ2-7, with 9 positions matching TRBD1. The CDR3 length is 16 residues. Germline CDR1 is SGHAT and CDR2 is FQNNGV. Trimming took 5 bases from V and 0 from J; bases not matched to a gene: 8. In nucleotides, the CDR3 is TGTGCCAGCAGCCCATGGACAGGGGAGAGCTCCTACGAGCAGTACTTC. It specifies CASSPWTGESSYEQYF.

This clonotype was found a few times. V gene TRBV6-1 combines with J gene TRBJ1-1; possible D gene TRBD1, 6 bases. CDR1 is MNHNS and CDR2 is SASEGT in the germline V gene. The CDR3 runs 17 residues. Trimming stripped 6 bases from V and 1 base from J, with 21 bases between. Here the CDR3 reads CASRGRFRGRSNTEAFF. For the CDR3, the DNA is TGTGCCAGCAGAGGAAGGTTCAGGGGCCGGTCGAACACTGAAGCTTTCTTT.

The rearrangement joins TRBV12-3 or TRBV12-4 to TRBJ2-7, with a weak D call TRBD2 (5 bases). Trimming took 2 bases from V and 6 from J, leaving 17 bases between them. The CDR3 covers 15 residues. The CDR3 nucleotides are TGTGCCAGCAGTTTAATCGGGCTAGCCGCCTCCGAGCAGTACTTC. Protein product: CASSLIGLAASEQYF.

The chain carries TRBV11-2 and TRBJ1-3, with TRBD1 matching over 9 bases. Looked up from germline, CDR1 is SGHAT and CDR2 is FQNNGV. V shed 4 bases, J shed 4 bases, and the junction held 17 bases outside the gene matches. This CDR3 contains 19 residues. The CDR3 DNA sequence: TGTGCCAGCAGCTCCCGTGGGACAGGGATAGCGGCGAGAGGAAACACCATATATTTT. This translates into CASSSRGTGIAARGNTIYF.

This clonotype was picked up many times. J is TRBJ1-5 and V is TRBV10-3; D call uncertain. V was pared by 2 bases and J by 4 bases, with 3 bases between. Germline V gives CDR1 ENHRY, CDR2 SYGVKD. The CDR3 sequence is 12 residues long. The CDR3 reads CAISERNQPQHF. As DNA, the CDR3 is TGTGCCATCAGTGAGAGAAATCAGCCCCAGCATTTT.

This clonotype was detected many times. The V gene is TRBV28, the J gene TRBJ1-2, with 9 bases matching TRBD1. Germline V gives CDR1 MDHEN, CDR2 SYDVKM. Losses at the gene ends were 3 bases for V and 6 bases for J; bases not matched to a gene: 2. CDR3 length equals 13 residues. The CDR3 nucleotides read TGTGCCAGCAGTTTGGGACAGGGAGATGGCTACACCTTC. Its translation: CASSLGQGDGYTF.

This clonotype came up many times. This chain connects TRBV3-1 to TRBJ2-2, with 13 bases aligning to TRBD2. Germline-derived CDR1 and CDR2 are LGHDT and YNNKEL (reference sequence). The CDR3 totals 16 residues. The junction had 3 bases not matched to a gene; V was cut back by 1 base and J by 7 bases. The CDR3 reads CASSQGTSGSGGELFF. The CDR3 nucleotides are TGTGCCAGCAGCCAAGGGACTAGCGGGAGCGGCGGGGAGCTGTTTTTT.

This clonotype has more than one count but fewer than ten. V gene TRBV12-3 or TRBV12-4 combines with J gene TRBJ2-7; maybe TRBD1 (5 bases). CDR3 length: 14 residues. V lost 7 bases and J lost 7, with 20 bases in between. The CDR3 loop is CASTLGQVAMEQYF. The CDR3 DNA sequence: TGTGCCAGCACTCTGGGGCAGGTTGCTATGGAGCAGTACTTC.

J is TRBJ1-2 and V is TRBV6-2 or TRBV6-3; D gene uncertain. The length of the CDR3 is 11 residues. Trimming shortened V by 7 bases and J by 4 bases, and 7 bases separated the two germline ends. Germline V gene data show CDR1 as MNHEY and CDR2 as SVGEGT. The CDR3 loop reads CASMDGYGYTF. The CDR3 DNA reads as TGTGCCAGCATGGATGGCTATGGCTACACCTTC.

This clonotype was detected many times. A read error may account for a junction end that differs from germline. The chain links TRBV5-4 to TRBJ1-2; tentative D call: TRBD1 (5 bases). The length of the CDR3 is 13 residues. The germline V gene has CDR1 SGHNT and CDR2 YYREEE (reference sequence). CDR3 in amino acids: CASSLDKNYGYTF. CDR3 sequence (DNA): TGTGCCAGCAGTTTGGACAAAAACTATGGCTACACCTTC.

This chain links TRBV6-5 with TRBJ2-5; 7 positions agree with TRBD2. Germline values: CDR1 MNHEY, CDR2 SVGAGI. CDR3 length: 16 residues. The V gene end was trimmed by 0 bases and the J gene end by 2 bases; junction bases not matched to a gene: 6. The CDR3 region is CASSYSSGTEQETQYF. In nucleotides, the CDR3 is TGTGCCAGCAGTTACTCGAGCGGGACGGAACAAGAGACCCAGTACTTC.

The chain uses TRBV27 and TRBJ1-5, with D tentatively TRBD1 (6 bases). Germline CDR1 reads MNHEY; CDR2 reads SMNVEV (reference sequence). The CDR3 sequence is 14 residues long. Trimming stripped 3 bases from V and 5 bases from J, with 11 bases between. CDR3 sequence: CASSFGGLDQPQHF. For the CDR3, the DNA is TGTGCCAGCAGTTTCGGGGGGCTTGATCAGCCCCAGCATTTT.

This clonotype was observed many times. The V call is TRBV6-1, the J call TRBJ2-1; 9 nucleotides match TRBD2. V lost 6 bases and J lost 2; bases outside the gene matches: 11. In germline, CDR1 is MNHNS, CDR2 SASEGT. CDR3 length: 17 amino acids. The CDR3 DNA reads TGTGCCAGCAGGGACCCGTTCATAGCGGGGGCCTACAATGAGCAGTTCTTC. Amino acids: CASRDPFIAGAYNEQFF.

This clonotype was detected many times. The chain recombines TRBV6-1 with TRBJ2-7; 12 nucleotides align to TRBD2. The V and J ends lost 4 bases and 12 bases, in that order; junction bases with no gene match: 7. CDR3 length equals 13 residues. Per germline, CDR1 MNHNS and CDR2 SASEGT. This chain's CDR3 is CASSVRLAGAPYF. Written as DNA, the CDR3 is TGTGCCAGCAGTGTCCGACTAGCGGGGGCTCCGTACTTC.

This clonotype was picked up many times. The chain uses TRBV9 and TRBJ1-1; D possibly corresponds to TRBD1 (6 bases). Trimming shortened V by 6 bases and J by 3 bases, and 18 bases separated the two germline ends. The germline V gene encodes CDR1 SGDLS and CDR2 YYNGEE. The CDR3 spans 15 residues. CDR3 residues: CASTKWGGEDTEAFF. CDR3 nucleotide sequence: TGTGCCAGCACCAAGTGGGGGGGCGAGGACACTGAAGCTTTCTTT.

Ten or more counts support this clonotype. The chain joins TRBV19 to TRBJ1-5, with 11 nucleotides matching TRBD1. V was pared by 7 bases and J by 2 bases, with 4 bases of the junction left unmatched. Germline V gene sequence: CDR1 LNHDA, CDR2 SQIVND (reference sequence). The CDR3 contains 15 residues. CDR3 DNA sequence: TGTGCCAGTAACCGGGACAGGGGGGGCAATCAGCCCCAGCATTTT. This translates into CASNRDRGGNQPQHF.

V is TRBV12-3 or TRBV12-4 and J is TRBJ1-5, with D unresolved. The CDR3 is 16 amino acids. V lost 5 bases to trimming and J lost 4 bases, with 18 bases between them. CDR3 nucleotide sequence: TGTGCCAGCAGTCCCCGACGCATTGAGGCGAATCAGCCCCAGCATTTT. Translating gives CASSPRRIEANQPQHF.

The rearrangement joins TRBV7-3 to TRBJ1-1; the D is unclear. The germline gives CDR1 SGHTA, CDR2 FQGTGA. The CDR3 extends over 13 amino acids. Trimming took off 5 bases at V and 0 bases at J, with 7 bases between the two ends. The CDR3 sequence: CASSPSMNTEAFF. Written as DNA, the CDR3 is TGTGCCAGCAGCCCCTCAATGAACACTGAAGCTTTCTTT.

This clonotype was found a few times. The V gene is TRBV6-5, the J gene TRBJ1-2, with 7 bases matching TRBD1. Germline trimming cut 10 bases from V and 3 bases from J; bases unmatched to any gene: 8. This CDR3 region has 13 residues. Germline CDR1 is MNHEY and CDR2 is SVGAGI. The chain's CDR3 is CANRRGRDYGYTF. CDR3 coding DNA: TGTGCCAACCGAAGGGGGCGCGACTATGGCTACACCTTC.

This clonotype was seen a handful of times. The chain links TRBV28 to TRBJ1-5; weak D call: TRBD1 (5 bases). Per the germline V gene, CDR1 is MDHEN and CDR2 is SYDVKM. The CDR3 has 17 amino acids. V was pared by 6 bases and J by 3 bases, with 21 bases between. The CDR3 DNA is TGTGCCAGCAGCAGAAACGGGGTCCGGGGGTCCAATCAGCCCCAGCATTTT. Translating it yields CASSRNGVRGSNQPQHF.

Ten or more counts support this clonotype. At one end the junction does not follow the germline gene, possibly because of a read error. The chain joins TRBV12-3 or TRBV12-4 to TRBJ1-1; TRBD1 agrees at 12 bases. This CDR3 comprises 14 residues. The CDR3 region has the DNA TGTGCCAGCAGTCGTCCCGGGACAGGGGGCACACGCTATTTT. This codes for CASSRPGTGGTRYF.

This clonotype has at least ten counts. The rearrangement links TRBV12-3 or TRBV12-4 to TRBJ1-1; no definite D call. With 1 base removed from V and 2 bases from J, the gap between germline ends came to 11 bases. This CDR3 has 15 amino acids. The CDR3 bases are TGTGCCAGCAGTTTAGGTTTGGTAAGAAACACTGAAGCTTTCTTT. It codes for CASSLGLVRNTEAFF.